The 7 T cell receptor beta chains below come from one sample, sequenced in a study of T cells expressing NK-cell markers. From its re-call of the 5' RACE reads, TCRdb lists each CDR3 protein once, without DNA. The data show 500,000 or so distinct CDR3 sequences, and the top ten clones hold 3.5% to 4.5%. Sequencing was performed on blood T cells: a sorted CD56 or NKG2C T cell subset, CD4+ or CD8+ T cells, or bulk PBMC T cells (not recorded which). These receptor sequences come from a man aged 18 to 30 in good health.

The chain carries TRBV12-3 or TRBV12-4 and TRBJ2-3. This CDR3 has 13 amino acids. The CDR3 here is CASFTLGADTQYF.

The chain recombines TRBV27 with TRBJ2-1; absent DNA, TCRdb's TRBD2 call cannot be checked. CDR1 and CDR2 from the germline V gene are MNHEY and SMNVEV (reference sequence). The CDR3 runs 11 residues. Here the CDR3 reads CASSSGLKQFF.

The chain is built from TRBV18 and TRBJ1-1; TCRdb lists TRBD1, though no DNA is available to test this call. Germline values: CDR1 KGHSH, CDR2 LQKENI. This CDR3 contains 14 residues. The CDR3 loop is CASSVGTDRTEAFF.

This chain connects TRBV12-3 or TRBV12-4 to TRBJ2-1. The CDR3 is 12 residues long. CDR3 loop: CASSFVSGEQFF.

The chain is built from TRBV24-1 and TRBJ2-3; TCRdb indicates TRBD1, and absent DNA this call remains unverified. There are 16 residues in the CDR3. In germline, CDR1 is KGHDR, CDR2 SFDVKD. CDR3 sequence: CATSDPGGSSTDTQYF.

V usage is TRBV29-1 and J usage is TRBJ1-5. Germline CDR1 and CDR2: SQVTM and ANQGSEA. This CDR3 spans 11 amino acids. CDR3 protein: CSVEALGSQHF.

The CDR3 here is CASSSHPGTSGRPDTQYF. The J gene is TRBJ2-3, the V gene TRBV7-8; TCRdb outputs TRBD2, but without DNA this stays unchecked. CDR3 size: 18 residues. Germline V gene lookup returns CDR1 SGHVS and CDR2 FQNEAQ.